These T cell receptor beta chains were read from a single sample in a study of blood T cell repertoires in COVID-19. Profiled with immunoSEQ multiplex PCR; TCRdb holds only in-frame clones, not every one. The repertoire holds approximately 84,000 clones, with around 80% as singletons. Specimen: peripheral blood. These receptors all stem from a woman older than 75 with acute or convalescent COVID-19. Each CDR3 is given with its conserved first and last residue. Each record gives: J gene, V gene, CDR3 length, D gene, clone size, CDR3 DNA, CDR3 protein. The D gene is left open where the match is weak. Size is omitted from some rows. Given values are once, few, many or a class for expanded clones.

J: TRBJ1-4
V: TRBV19
length: 14
D: .
size: .
DNA: TGTGCCAGTAGTGTGCAGGCAACTAATGAAAAACTGTTTTTT
CDR3: CASSVQATNEKLFF

J: TRBJ1-4
V: TRBV5-5
length: 16
D: .
size: .
DNA: TGTGCCAGCAGCTTGGACATGCGGGGTTCCAATGAAAAACTGTTTTTT
CDR3: CASSLDMRGSNEKLFF

J: TRBJ2-1
V: TRBV6-5
length: 15
D: TRBD2
size: .
DNA: TGTGCCAGCAGGCCCCGGGGGGAGGTACACAATGAGCAGTTCTTC
CDR3: CASRPRGEVHNEQFF

J: TRBJ2-2
V: TRBV7-8
length: 14
D: .
size: .
DNA: TGTGCCAGCAGCTCACTAGTCAACACCGGGGAGCTGTTTTTT
CDR3: CASSSLVNTGELFF

J: TRBJ1-1
V: TRBV7-2
length: 13
D: .
size: .
DNA: TGTGCCAGCAGCTTACGCAGAGGGACTGAAGCTTTCTTT
CDR3: CASSLRRGTEAFF

J: TRBJ2-5
V: TRBV12-3/TRBV12-4
length: 13
D: .
size: .
DNA: TGTGCCAGCAGTTTAACAGGGAGAGAGACCCAGTACTTC
CDR3: CASSLTGRETQYF

J: TRBJ2-3
V: TRBV21-1
length: 15
D: .
size: .
DNA: TGTGCCAGCAGCAAAGACAGGGCTAGCACAGATACGCAGTATTTT
CDR3: CASSKDRASTDTQYF

J: TRBJ1-1
V: TRBV10-1
length: 13
D: TRBD1
size: .
DNA: TGCGCCAGCAGCGGACAGGGGAGAAGTGAAGCTTTCTTT
CDR3: CASSGQGRSEAFF

J: TRBJ2-1
V: TRBV24-1
length: 18
D: TRBD2
size: .
DNA: TGTGCCACCAGTGATTTGACTAGCGGGAGGGCAACAATAGATGAGCAGTTCTTC
CDR3: CATSDLTSGRATIDEQFF

J: TRBJ2-5
V: TRBV14
length: 15
D: TRBD1
size: .
DNA: TGTGCCAGCAGCCAAGGGACAGGGAGGATTGAGACCCAGTACTTC
CDR3: CASSQGTGRIETQYF

J: TRBJ1-3
V: TRBV19
length: 15
D: TRBD1
size: .
DNA: TGTGCCAGTAGTCAGGACAGGGCCTTTGAAAACACCATATATTTT
CDR3: CASSQDRAFENTIYF

J: TRBJ1-2
V: TRBV5-1
length: 13
D: TRBD1
size: .
DNA: TGCGCCAGCAGCCAGGACAGGGTCGATGGCTACACCTTC
CDR3: CASSQDRVDGYTF

J: TRBJ2-7
V: TRBV7-9
length: 17
D: .
size: few
DNA: TGTGCCAGCAGCTTAGTCTCATCGGCGGGATCCGCCTACGAGCAGTACTTC
CDR3: CASSLVSSAGSAYEQYF

J: TRBJ1-1
V: TRBV7-2
length: 14
D: TRBD1
size: .
DNA: TGTGCCAGCAGCGCACGACAGGGGGTCCCTGAAGCTTTCTTT
CDR3: CASSARQGVPEAFF

J: TRBJ1-1
V: TRBV28
length: 13
D: .
size: once
DNA: TGTGCCAGCAGTGGGCAGCCTAACACTGAAGCTTTCTTT
CDR3: CASSGQPNTEAFF

J: TRBJ2-5
V: TRBV7-8
length: 17
D: .
size: .
DNA: TGTGCCAGCAGCTTCGGGGCGGCGGGATTGGGGCCGGAGACCCAGTACTTC
CDR3: CASSFGAAGLGPETQYF

J: TRBJ2-7
V: TRBV20-1
length: 11
D: .
size: .
DNA: TGCAGTGCTAGAGGGAGCTACGAGCAGTACTTC
CDR3: CSARGSYEQYF

J: TRBJ2-3
V: TRBV7-2
length: 15
D: TRBD2
size: .
DNA: TGTGCCAGCAGCTTAGGATTAGCGGGACTAGATACGCAGTATTTT
CDR3: CASSLGLAGLDTQYF

J: TRBJ2-7
V: TRBV28
length: 14
D: .
size: .
DNA: TGTGCCAGCAGTTTCTCGACCCCGGGTTACGAGCAGTACTTC
CDR3: CASSFSTPGYEQYF

J: TRBJ1-1
V: TRBV7-2
length: 17
D: .
size: .
DNA: TGTGCCAGCAGCCGGGGGGGGTCTGGGGCATTGAACACTGAAGCTTTCTTT
CDR3: CASSRGGSGALNTEAFF

J: TRBJ2-7
V: TRBV18
length: 14
D: TRBD1
size: .
DNA: TGTGCCAGCTCACCCCAGGACAGGGGATCTGAGCAGTACTTC
CDR3: CASSPQDRGSEQYF

J: TRBJ2-5
V: TRBV7-8
length: 17
D: TRBD2
size: .
DNA: TGTGCCAGCAGCCCTCAGGTGGCTAGCGGGAGCGACGAGACCCAGTACTTC
CDR3: CASSPQVASGSDETQYF

J: TRBJ1-6
V: TRBV24-1
length: 14
D: TRBD1
size: .
DNA: TGTGCCACCAGCGACGACAGGGTCGGTTCACCCCTCCACTTT
CDR3: CATSDDRVGSPLHF

J: TRBJ1-3
V: TRBV19
length: 20
D: .
size: few
DNA: TGTGCCAGTATGTCCCTAACGTACGGAACAGACGAAGAATCTGGAAACACCATATATTTT
CDR3: CASMSLTYGTDEESGNTIYF

J: TRBJ1-2
V: TRBV3-1/TRBV3-2
length: 15
D: TRBD1
size: .
DNA: TGTGCCAGCAGCCCCGACTGGGACAGGGACTATGGCTACACCTTC
CDR3: CASSPDWDRDYGYTF

J: TRBJ2-3
V: TRBV15
length: 16
D: TRBD2
size: .
DNA: TGTGCCACCAGCAGAGATTGGAGCGGGAGTAAAGATACGCAGTATTTT
CDR3: CATSRDWSGSKDTQYF

J: TRBJ2-1
V: TRBV11-2
length: 15
D: .
size: .
DNA: TGTGCCAGCAGCTCCGCAGGGTCCAGATACAATGAGCAGTTCTTC
CDR3: CASSSAGSRYNEQFF

J: TRBJ1-4
V: TRBV27
length: 13
D: TRBD1
size: .
DNA: TGTGCCAGCAGATTTACAGGGGGTGAAAAACTGTTTTTT
CDR3: CASRFTGGEKLFF

J: TRBJ2-5
V: TRBV5-6
length: 15
D: .
size: .
DNA: TGTGCCAGCAGCTTGGTGCGCCGGGGGACGGAGACCCAGTACTTC
CDR3: CASSLVRRGTETQYF

J: TRBJ2-3
V: TRBV19
length: 13
D: .
size: .
DNA: TGTGCCAGTAGTGTGGGAGTCACAGATACGCAGTATTTT
CDR3: CASSVGVTDTQYF

J: TRBJ2-5
V: TRBV5-1
length: 13
D: TRBD1
size: .
DNA: TGCGCCAGCAGCTCGGACAGGGTGGAGACCCAGTACTTC
CDR3: CASSSDRVETQYF

J: TRBJ1-1
V: TRBV4-1
length: 15
D: .
size: .
DNA: TGCGCCAGCAGCCAGGGGGGGGTCCCCTATTCCCAAGCTTTCTTT
CDR3: CASSQGGVPYSQAFF

J: TRBJ2-5
V: TRBV2
length: 15
D: .
size: .
DNA: TGTGCCAGCAGTGAAGGTCGGAGGAGCCAAGAGACCCAGTACTTC
CDR3: CASSEGRRSQETQYF

J: TRBJ2-1
V: TRBV6-1
length: 13
D: TRBD2
size: once
DNA: TGTGCCACGCGACTAGCGGGGGACAATGAGCAGTTCTTC
CDR3: CATRLAGDNEQFF

J: TRBJ1-2
V: TRBV4-2
length: 16
D: TRBD1
size: .
DNA: TGTGCCAGCAGCCACCCAACCGGGACAGGGGGACATGGCTACACCTTC
CDR3: CASSHPTGTGGHGYTF

J: TRBJ2-1
V: TRBV24-1
length: 13
D: .
size: .
DNA: TGTGCCACCAGTGCCGGAGGGGCCAATGAGCAGTTCTTC
CDR3: CATSAGGANEQFF

J: TRBJ2-2
V: TRBV11-3
length: 15
D: TRBD2
size: few
DNA: TGTGCCAGCAGCGGCGGGAGCGCGAACACCGGGGAGCTGTTTTTT
CDR3: CASSGGSANTGELFF

J: TRBJ2-1
V: TRBV7-3
length: 13
D: .
size: .
DNA: TGTGCCAGCAGCTCGATGAGGGAAGCTGAGCAGTTCTTC
CDR3: CASSSMREAEQFF

J: TRBJ1-5
V: TRBV28
length: 15
D: .
size: .
DNA: TGTGCCAGCCTCACACCCGGCAGGGTCAATCAGCCCCAGCATTTT
CDR3: CASLTPGRVNQPQHF

J: TRBJ2-2
V: TRBV7-9
length: 14
D: .
size: .
DNA: TGTGCCAGCAGCGCGGGCGCGAACACCGGGGAGCTGTTTTTT
CDR3: CASSAGANTGELFF

J: TRBJ2-5
V: TRBV5-1
length: 15
D: TRBD1
size: few
DNA: TGCGCCAGCAGCTCCACCGGGACAGGGGAAGAGACCCAGTACTTC
CDR3: CASSSTGTGEETQYF

J: TRBJ2-1
V: TRBV7-6
length: 15
D: TRBD2
size: .
DNA: TGTGCCAGCAGCTTAATGGCGGGAGGGTCCAATGAGCAGTTCTTC
CDR3: CASSLMAGGSNEQFF

J: TRBJ2-3
V: TRBV28
length: 14
D: .
size: .
DNA: TGTGCCAGCAGTAACAGGAGGGCGGCAGATACGCAGTATTTT
CDR3: CASSNRRAADTQYF

J: TRBJ2-5
V: TRBV19
length: 15
D: TRBD2
size: .
DNA: TGTGCCAGTACCAGGACTAGCGGGAGCTGGGAGACCCAGTACTTC
CDR3: CASTRTSGSWETQYF

J: TRBJ2-5
V: TRBV6-5
length: 12
D: TRBD1
size: few
DNA: TGTGCGGCCGACAGGGCCCAAGAGACCCAGTACTTC
CDR3: CAADRAQETQYF

J: TRBJ1-5
V: TRBV9
length: 14
D: .
size: .
DNA: TGTGCCAGCAGCGGAGGTTCCGAAAATCAGCCCCAGCATTTT
CDR3: CASSGGSENQPQHF

J: TRBJ2-7
V: TRBV7-9
length: 12
D: .
size: few
DNA: TGTGCCAGCACCGTGGGAGCCTACGAGCAGTACTTC
CDR3: CASTVGAYEQYF

J: TRBJ2-3
V: TRBV27
length: 15
D: TRBD2
size: once
DNA: TGTGCCAGCAGCCGATCCGGGACTAAAGTAGATACGCAGTATTTT
CDR3: CASSRSGTKVDTQYF

J: TRBJ2-7
V: TRBV5-1
length: 15
D: .
size: few
DNA: TGCGCCAGCAGCTTGGGACAGGAAAGCTCCTACGAGCAGTACTTC
CDR3: CASSLGQESSYEQYF

J: TRBJ1-5
V: TRBV27
length: 17
D: .
size: .
DNA: TGTGCCAGCAGTTCTAAACAGGGACCCTATAGCAATCAGCCCCAGCATTTT
CDR3: CASSSKQGPYSNQPQHF

J: TRBJ2-7
V: TRBV28
length: 12
D: TRBD1
size: .
DNA: TGTGCCAGCGGGACAGGGGGATACGGGCAGTACTTC
CDR3: CASGTGGYGQYF

J: TRBJ2-5
V: TRBV28
length: 12
D: TRBD2
size: .
DNA: TGTGCCAGCAGAGGGACTAAAGAGACCCAGTACTTC
CDR3: CASRGTKETQYF

J: TRBJ1-4
V: TRBV7-9
length: 13
D: .
size: .
DNA: TGTGCCAGCAGCCAACTGGCAGGGGAAAAACTGTTTTTT
CDR3: CASSQLAGEKLFF

J: TRBJ1-5
V: TRBV7-8
length: 15
D: .
size: few
DNA: TGTGCCAGCAGCCCAAATCGGGGGGTCAATCAGCCCCAGCATTTT
CDR3: CASSPNRGVNQPQHF

J: TRBJ2-5
V: TRBV5-1
length: 14
D: .
size: .
DNA: TGCGCCAGCAGCTTGGCCGGGCGGCCCGGGGCCCAGTACTTC
CDR3: CASSLAGRPGAQYF